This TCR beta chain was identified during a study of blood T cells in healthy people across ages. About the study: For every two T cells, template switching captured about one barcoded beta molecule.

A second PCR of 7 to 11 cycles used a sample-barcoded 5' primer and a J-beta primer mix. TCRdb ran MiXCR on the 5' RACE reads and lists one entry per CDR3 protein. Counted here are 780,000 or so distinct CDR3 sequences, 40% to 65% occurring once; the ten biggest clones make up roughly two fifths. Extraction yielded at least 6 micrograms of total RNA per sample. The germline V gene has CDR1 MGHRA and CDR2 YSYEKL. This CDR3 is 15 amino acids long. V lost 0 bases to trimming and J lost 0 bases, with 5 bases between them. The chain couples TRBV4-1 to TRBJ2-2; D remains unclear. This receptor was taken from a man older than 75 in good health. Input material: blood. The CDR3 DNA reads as TGCGCCAGCAGCCAAGATTCCCCGAACACCGGGGAGCTGTTTTTT. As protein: CASSQDSPNTGELFF.